A single sample is the source of the 23 T cell receptor beta chains below, sequenced in a study of STAT3 mutations in large granular lymphocyte leukemia. Points from the study as a whole: Every T-cell large granular lymphocyte leukemia patient had at least one immunodominant TCR beta clonotype.

No antigens are known for them. The assay was immunoSEQ multiplex PCR, and TCRdb's table has in-frame clones only and misses some. The sample has some 25,000 clones; about 95% are singletons. The sequencing sample was made of peripheral blood mononuclear cells. The receptors stem from a man aged 35-49 years with T-cell large granular lymphocyte leukemia. Some clones in this sample may be carry-over from other donors' samples.

The gene calls are TRBV7-9 and TRBJ2-3; D remains unclear. Germline-derived CDR1 and CDR2 are SEHNR and FQNEAQ (reference sequence). V was pared by 8 bases and J by 1 base, with 7 bases between. The CDR3 spans 12 residues. The DNA of the CDR3 is TGTGCCAGCGCTCAGGGCACAGATACGCAGTATTTT. Protein sequence: CASAQGTDTQYF.

The J gene is TRBJ1-1, the V gene TRBV4-1; D gene unclear. With 1 base removed from V and 8 bases from J, the gap between germline ends came to 5 bases. Germline V CDR1 and CDR2: MGHRA, YSYEKL. This CDR3 has 11 amino acids. The CDR3 is CASSQGVEAFF. In nucleotides, the CDR3 is TGCGCCAGCAGCCAAGGAGTGGAAGCTTTCTTT.

The chain employs TRBV2 and TRBJ1-4; D may be TRBD1 (5 bases). The CDR3 has 14 residues. The germline V gene encodes CDR1 SNHLY and CDR2 FYNNEI. Trimming removed 6 bases from V and 5 bases from J, with 13 bases in between. Written as DNA, the CDR3 is TGTGCCAGCAGCCTGGGACGGGGGAATGAAAAACTGTTTTTT. It specifies CASSLGRGNEKLFF.

The rearrangement joins TRBV27 to TRBJ1-4, with 7 bases matching TRBD1. This CDR3 has 15 residues. Germline lookup yields CDR1 MNHEY and CDR2 SMNVEV (reference sequence). Trimming at V came to 4 bases and at J to 8 bases, leaving 10 bases not matched to a gene. The CDR3 region is CASSSSTGKREKLFF. The CDR3 DNA reads TGTGCCAGCAGTTCCTCGACAGGGAAGAGGGAAAAACTGTTTTTT.

The chain links TRBV19 to TRBJ1-5, with 9 bases identical to TRBD1. Germline assignment: CDR1 LNHDA and CDR2 SQIVND (reference sequence). The CDR3 is 14 amino acids. With V trimmed by 8 bases and J by 1 base, 3 bases remained unmatched. The CDR3 here is CASEGQGSNQPQHF. For the CDR3, the DNA is TGTGCCAGTGAAGGACAGGGGAGCAATCAGCCCCAGCATTTT.

The chain has TRBV6-5 and TRBJ1-2; tentative D call: TRBD1 (6 bases). The CDR3 consists of 12 residues. V lost 6 bases, J lost 7 bases, and 12 bases lay in between. The germline V gene has CDR1 MNHEY and CDR2 SVGAGI. The chain's CDR3 is CASRHRAGGYTF. DNA of the CDR3: TGTGCCAGCAGGCACAGGGCAGGTGGCTACACCTTC.

The V call is TRBV30, the J call TRBJ2-7; D is possibly TRBD1 (5 bases). The CDR3 runs 14 residues. Trimming left V 1 base short and J 6 bases short, with 16 bases between. The germline V gene encodes CDR1 GTSNPN and CDR2 SVGIG (reference sequence). CDR3 residues: CAWSGMWTTSEQYF. In DNA form, the CDR3 reads TGTGCCTGGAGTGGAATGTGGACAACCAGCGAGCAGTACTTC.

The genes are TRBV19 and TRBJ1-6; no reliable D call. CDR3 length: 17 residues. Germline loops: CDR1 LNHDA, CDR2 SQIVND (reference sequence). The V end was cut by 3 bases, the J end by 4 bases, with 16 bases between. CDR3 in DNA: TGTGCCAGTAGTATCGGGTCGGGTACAAATTATAATTCACCCCTCCACTTT. It specifies CASSIGSGTNYNSPLHF.

This chain links TRBV5-6 with TRBJ1-2, with D maybe TRBD1 (6 bases). The CDR3 totals 14 residues. Germline V lookup: CDR1 SGHDT, CDR2 YYEEEE. The ends were cut back, 4 bases at V and 7 bases at J, with 17 bases in the middle. The CDR3 reads CASSIVIGGGGYTF. In nucleotides, the CDR3 is TGTGCCAGCAGCATTGTGATAGGGGGTGGTGGCTACACCTTC.

This sequence joins TRBV10-2 and TRBJ2-3; possible D gene TRBD1, 6 bases. Trimming removed 6 bases from V and 7 bases from J, with 11 bases in between. Per germline, CDR1 WSHSY and CDR2 SAAADI. CDR3 length: 12 amino acids. The CDR3 DNA follows: TGCGCCAGCAGCCCGCAGGGGAATACGCAGTATTTT. It encodes CASSPQGNTQYF.

In this sample, this clone turned up once. The J gene is TRBJ2-7, the V gene TRBV5-4; tentatively, D is TRBD2 (6 bases). V was cut by 1 base and J by 1 base, with 12 bases left in between. Germline assignment: CDR1 SGHNT and CDR2 YYREEE (reference sequence). The CDR3 has 15 amino acids. As DNA, the CDR3 is TGTGCCAGCAGCTTGTCCGGGGGAAGGTCCTACGAGCAGTACTTC. Protein product: CASSLSGGRSYEQYF. Filled out from reference TRBV5-4 and TRBJ2-7, the complete variable domain reads ETGVTQSPTHLIKTRGQQVTLRCSSQSGHNTVSWYQQALGQGPQFIFQYYREEENGRGNFPPRFSGLQFPNYSSELNVNALELDDSALYLCASSLSGGRSYEQYFGPGTRLTVT.

The V call is TRBV7-8, the J call TRBJ1-1; D is unclear. CDR1 and CDR2 from the germline V gene are SGHVS and FQNEAQ. The V end was cut by 0 bases, the J end by 6 bases, with 8 bases between. The CDR3 runs 13 residues. The CDR3 here is CASSLASSAEAFF. The DNA of the CDR3 is TGTGCCAGCAGCTTAGCGTCATCCGCTGAAGCTTTCTTT.

The chain is built from TRBV7-2 and TRBJ2-7, with D hard to call. The ends were cut back, 1 base at V and 0 bases at J, with 7 bases in the middle. Looked up from germline, CDR1 is SGHTA and CDR2 is FQGNSA. The CDR3 runs to 14 residues. CDR3 DNA sequence: TGTGCCAGCAGCTTAGACACCCACTCCTACGAGCAGTACTTC. It is translated as CASSLDTHSYEQYF.

This clone was recorded once. The chain joins TRBV15 to TRBJ2-7; maybe TRBD1 (6 bases). In germline, CDR1 is LNHNV, CDR2 YYDKDF (reference sequence). Trimming pared 1 base from V and 3 bases from J, leaving 10 bases between. The CDR3 covers 14 residues. The CDR3 DNA is TGTGCCACCAGCAGAGGGAAAGGGGGCTACGAGCAGTACTTC. It translates to CATSRGKGGYEQYF.

DNA for the CDR3: TGCGCCAGCAGCCAAGATCGGCCTGCGGGGCCCACTAATGAAAAACTGTTTTTT. Translation gives CASSQDRPAGPTNEKLFF. This sequence joins TRBV4-1 and TRBJ1-4; possibly TRBD1 for D (5 bases). The CDR3 consists of 18 residues. V was cut by 0 bases and J by 2 bases, with 16 bases left in between. Looked up from germline, CDR1 is MGHRA and CDR2 is YSYEKL.

V is TRBV19 and J is TRBJ1-1; 10 bases agree with TRBD1. There are 14 residues in the CDR3. From germline, CDR1 is LNHDA and CDR2 SQIVND (reference sequence). V lost 6 bases, J lost 1 base, and 2 bases stayed unmatched. This CDR3 reads CASRDRGGNTEAFF. The DNA of the CDR3 is TGTGCCAGTAGGGACAGGGGGGGGAACACTGAAGCTTTCTTT.

J is TRBJ1-2 and V is TRBV29-1, with a weak D call TRBD1 (5 bases). Trimming stripped 6 bases from V and 0 bases from J, with 11 bases between. The CDR3 has 13 amino acids. From germline, CDR1 is SQVTM and CDR2 ANQGSEA. The CDR3 DNA reads TGCAGCGTCCAGGGCGGTGCTAACTATGGCTACACCTTC. Translating gives CSVQGGANYGYTF. Filled out from reference TRBV29-1 and TRBJ1-2, the complete variable domain reads SAVISQKPSRDICQRGTSLTIQCQVDSQVTMMFWYRQQPGQSLTLIATANQGSEATYESGFVIDKFPISRPNLTFSTLTVSNMSPEDSSIYLCSVQGGANYGYTFGSGTRLTVV.

This clone showed up just a few times. The rearrangement uses TRBV5-6 and TRBJ1-1; D is perhaps TRBD1 (6 bases). CDR1 and CDR2 (germline): SGHDT, YYEEEE. The V end was cut by 4 bases, the J end by 8 bases, with 21 bases between. The CDR3 has 15 amino acids. The CDR3 DNA follows: TGTGCCAGCAGCCCCTCTCTGGCCAGGGGCACCGAAGCTTTCTTT. Protein: CASSPSLARGTEAFF.

V usage is TRBV7-6 and J usage is TRBJ1-6, with D perhaps TRBD1 (6 bases). Germline CDR1 SGHVS, CDR2 FNYEAQ. V was clipped by 4 bases and J by 0 bases, with 10 bases between them. This CDR3 spans 16 amino acids. Here the CDR3 reads CASSSTGFSYNSPLHF. The CDR3, as DNA: TGTGCCAGCAGCTCAACAGGGTTCTCCTATAATTCACCCCTCCACTTT.

V and J are TRBV4-3 and TRBJ1-2; 9 bases are shared with TRBD1. The germline CDR1 and CDR2 sequences are LGHNA and YSLEER. This CDR3 region has 17 residues. V shed 3 bases and J 4 bases; nucleotides not matched to a gene: 12. The DNA for the CDR3 is TGCGCCAGCAGCCAGGGATGGGGGACAGGGAAGGTCTATGGCTACACCTTC. As protein: CASSQGWGTGKVYGYTF.

The chain combines TRBV5-6 with TRBJ2-1, with D possibly matching TRBD1 (5 bases). Germline CDR1 SGHDT, CDR2 YYEEEE. The CDR3 spans 14 residues. Trimming pared 4 bases from V and 4 bases from J, leaving 12 bases between. CDR3 loop: CASSTSREYNEQFF. The CDR3 DNA reads as TGTGCCAGCAGCACCTCCAGGGAATACAATGAGCAGTTCTTC. Drawing the rest from reference TRBV5-6 and TRBJ2-1, the complete variable domain is DAGVTQSPTHLIKTRGQQVTLRCSPKSGHDTVSWYQQALGQGPQFIFQYYEEEERQRGNFPDRFSGHQFPNYSSELNVNALLLGDSALYLCASSTSREYNEQFFGPGTRLTVL.

This clone was observed once. J is TRBJ2-6 and V is TRBV19; no reliable D call. V lost 7 bases and J lost 2, with 12 bases in between. CDR1 and CDR2 from the germline V gene are LNHDA and SQIVND (reference sequence). The length of the CDR3 is 15 residues. CDR3 region: CASTLRWAGANVLTF. In nucleotides, the CDR3 is TGTGCCAGTACCCTACGGTGGGCTGGGGCCAACGTCCTGACTTTC.

The J gene is TRBJ2-1, the V gene TRBV7-2; 7 bases fit TRBD1. Germline V gene sequence: CDR1 SGHTA, CDR2 FQGNSA. Germline trimming cut 5 bases from V and 5 bases from J; bases unmatched to any gene: 12. This CDR3 is built from 16 residues. CDR3 loop: CASSQGQSGGNNEQFF. The CDR3 nucleotides are TGTGCCAGCAGCCAGGGACAGTCCGGAGGTAACAATGAGCAGTTCTTC.